These T cell receptor beta chains were read from a single sample in a study of blood T cells in healthy people across ages. TCRdb recomputed calls from the 5' RACE reads with MiXCR, one row per CDR3 protein. The sample shows some 900,000 distinct CDR3 sequences, roughly 50% of them seen only once. The sample was blood. The receptors derive from a man aged 25 to 45 in good health. The CDR3 runs from the conserved cysteine through the conserved F or W. The D gene is left open where the match is weak. Size values are once, few and many counts, or a class for expanded clones, and some rows have none.

CDR3nt | CDR3aa | d_gene | j_gene | abundance | v_gene
TGTGCCAGCAGTTATCTAGCGGACCAAGAGACCCAGTACTTC | CASSYLADQETQYF | TRBD2 | TRBJ2-5 | NA | TRBV6-5
TGCAGTGCTAAAGTTTCAGCCTTTGGGAATCAGCCCCAGCATTTT | CSAKVSAFGNQPQHF | NA | TRBJ1-5 | NA | TRBV20-1
TGTGCCAGCAGTCGGACACTGAACTACAATGAGCAGTTCTTC | CASSRTLNYNEQFF | NA | TRBJ2-1 | few | TRBV6-2/TRBV6-3
TGCAGCGTTGAAGATCGGGGGAGGAGTGAAAAACTGTTTTTT | CSVEDRGRSEKLFF | NA | TRBJ1-4 | few | TRBV29-1
TGTGCCAGCAGCGCCGACGTTGGGGGCGAGCAGTACTTC | CASSADVGGEQYF | NA | TRBJ2-7 | few | TRBV11-2
TGTGCCAGCAGCCAAGGAGCGGGATATTCTACAGATACGCAGTATTTT | CASSQGAGYSTDTQYF | TRBD2 | TRBJ2-3 | NA | TRBV3-1
TGTGCCAGCAACCCTTTGGCCTACAATGAGCAGTTCTTC | CASNPLAYNEQFF | NA | TRBJ2-1 | NA | TRBV7-2
TGCAGTGCTAGATGGGGGGACACTGAAGCTTTCTTT | CSARWGDTEAFF | NA | TRBJ1-1 | few | TRBV20-1
TGTGCCAGCAGCTTAAGGGACAGGGGAAACTATGGCTACACCTTC | CASSLRDRGNYGYTF | TRBD1 | TRBJ1-2 | many | TRBV7-9
TGCGCCAGCAGCACGGGACAGCTAGATGAAAAACTGTTTTTT | CASSTGQLDEKLFF | TRBD1 | TRBJ1-4 | NA | TRBV5-1
TGCGCCAGCAGCCAAGATGCTAGCGGGGGGCCGAACACCGGGGAGCTGTTTTTT | CASSQDASGGPNTGELFF | TRBD2 | TRBJ2-2 | many | TRBV4-3
TGTGCCAGCAGTTCTGCCGGGACAGGGGCCTACGAGCAGTACTTC | CASSSAGTGAYEQYF | TRBD1 | TRBJ2-7 | many | TRBV28
TGTGCCAGCAGCTTGAGGGCCGGCCTTTATAGCAATCAGCCCCAGCATTTT | CASSLRAGLYSNQPQHF | NA | TRBJ1-5 | few | TRBV5-6
TGTGCCAGCAGTCCGACTACGGATAAGCAGTTCTTC | CASSPTTDKQFF | NA | TRBJ2-1 | NA | TRBV2
TGTGCCAGCAGCCCCCCGGCCCCTACGCAGTATTTT | CASSPPAPTQYF | NA | TRBJ2-3 | few | TRBV7-8
TGCAGCGTGGTAGGGGATGAGCAGTACTTC | CSVVGDEQYF | NA | TRBJ2-7 | many | TRBV29-1
TGCGCCAGCAGCTTGGAAGCCAGTTTCGGCGATGAGCAGTACTTC | CASSLEASFGDEQYF | NA | TRBJ2-7 | NA | TRBV5-1
TGCGCCAGCAGCTTGGCAAGGCGGATCATTGATACGCAGTATTTT | CASSLARRIIDTQYF | NA | TRBJ2-3 | few | TRBV5-1
TGTGCCGGCAGTGAGACAGGGAACTATGGCTACACCTTC | CAGSETGNYGYTF | TRBD1 | TRBJ1-2 | NA | TRBV25-1
TGTGCCAGCAGTTACGGACCCGCGGGGGAGCAGTACTTC | CASSYGPAGEQYF | NA | TRBJ2-7 | NA | TRBV12-3/TRBV12-4
TGTGCCAGCAGCAATCTCCCCAGTCCGGAGGAAGACTCTAGCACAGATACGCAGTATTTT | CASSNLPSPEEDSSTDTQYF | NA | TRBJ2-3 | NA | TRBV21-1
TGTGCCAGCAGCTTAGGCCGGGACAGCAGGGCAGATACGCAGTATTTT | CASSLGRDSRADTQYF | TRBD1 | TRBJ2-3 | once | TRBV7-6
TGCAGTGCTAGAGATTCCACAGGGGGGATCCACGAGCAGTACTTC | CSARDSTGGIHEQYF | TRBD1 | TRBJ2-7 | NA | TRBV20-1
TGTGCCAGCAGTTTGCAGACAGGGGCTACTGGGGCCAACGTCCTGACTTTC | CASSLQTGATGANVLTF | TRBD1 | TRBJ2-6 | NA | TRBV12-3/TRBV12-4
TGTGCCAGCAGTTTATCAGCAGCGGGGTTAATAGGCGGCTACACCTTC | CASSLSAAGLIGGYTF | NA | TRBJ1-2 | NA | TRBV27
TGTGCCAGCAGCCGGGACAGACTAAACACCGGGGAGCTGTTTTTT | CASSRDRLNTGELFF | TRBD1 | TRBJ2-2 | NA | TRBV13
TGTGCCAGCAGTGAATCAAGGCATCAGCCCCAGCATTTT | CASSESRHQPQHF | NA | TRBJ1-5 | NA | TRBV6-1
TGTGCCATCAGTCCGGGGACTAGCAACGACTACGAGCAGTACTTC | CAISPGTSNDYEQYF | TRBD2 | TRBJ2-7 | few | TRBV10-3
TGTGCCTGGAGTGCAGGGATAGGCACAGATACGCAGTATTTT | CAWSAGIGTDTQYF | NA | TRBJ2-3 | NA | TRBV30
TGTGCCAGCAGCTTCGAATATTCCTACGAGCAGTTCTTC | CASSFEYSYEQFF | NA | TRBJ2-1 | NA | TRBV7-2
TGTGCCAGCAGCTTCGGGACAGGGGCCACAGATACGCAGTATTTT | CASSFGTGATDTQYF | TRBD1 | TRBJ2-3 | NA | TRBV5-6
TGTGCCAGCAGCCAACCAACGCTTAAGGCCTACGAGCAGTACTTC | CASSQPTLKAYEQYF | NA | TRBJ2-7 | few | TRBV7-2
TGTGCCATCAGTGAGTTCACAGGGAGGACGAACACTGAAGCTTTCTTT | CAISEFTGRTNTEAFF | NA | TRBJ1-1 | few | TRBV10-3
TGTGCCATCAGTGATTACGGGGCTGGCTACACCTTC | CAISDYGAGYTF | NA | TRBJ1-2 | NA | TRBV10-3
TGTGCCAGCAGACCCGGATCCGGCGGAGGGACCCAGTACTTC | CASRPGSGGGTQYF | NA | TRBJ2-5 | few | TRBV7-2
TGTGCCAGCAGCTTAACAGGGCGCACCGGCTACAATGAGCAGTTCTTC | CASSLTGRTGYNEQFF | NA | TRBJ2-1 | NA | TRBV11-2
TGTGCCAGCAGCCCAAACCTGCAAGGGCAGTACTTC | CASSPNLQGQYF | NA | TRBJ2-7 | NA | TRBV7-9
TGCGCCAGCAGCTTGGACCTGGGCTTGGGGGCCAACGTCCTGACTTTC | CASSLDLGLGANVLTF | NA | TRBJ2-6 | NA | TRBV5-1
TGTGCCAGCAGCTTAGAGACGCTGCGCGGGGGCTACACCTTC | CASSLETLRGGYTF | NA | TRBJ1-2 | NA | TRBV7-2
TGTGCCAGCAGCTTAATGCGGGGGGACTTAGCCAAAAACATTCAGTACTTC | CASSLMRGDLAKNIQYF | TRBD2 | TRBJ2-4 | NA | TRBV11-3
TGCGCCAGCAGCCACGGACAGCCCTACGAGCAGTACTTC | CASSHGQPYEQYF | NA | TRBJ2-7 | NA | TRBV4-1
TGTGCCAGCAGTTTCGGACAGGCTGAATGGGACACTGAAGCTTTCTTT | CASSFGQAEWDTEAFF | TRBD1 | TRBJ1-1 | few | TRBV6-5
TGTGCCAGCAGCGGGAATGCACAGGCCCTTCAGTACTTC | CASSGNAQALQYF | NA | TRBJ2-4 | few | TRBV9
TGTGCCACCAGTGACGAGAACAGATCTTATGGCTACACCTTC | CATSDENRSYGYTF | NA | TRBJ1-2 | NA | TRBV24-1
TGTGCCAGCAGTTACTTCGGGCAGGGCTCCAACAATGAGCAGTTCTTC | CASSYFGQGSNNEQFF | NA | TRBJ2-1 | few | TRBV6-5
TGTGCTAGTGGTTTGGGGGGGGCTTCATGGACAGATACGCAGTATTTT | CASGLGGASWTDTQYF | NA | TRBJ2-3 | NA | TRBV12-5
TGTGCCATCAGTGATAGGCGGGGGGACGACATTCAGTACTTC | CAISDRRGDDIQYF | TRBD2 | TRBJ2-4 | NA | TRBV10-3
TGTGCCATCAGTCAGGGACAGGTTCTCAATCAGCCCCAGCATTTT | CAISQGQVLNQPQHF | TRBD1 | TRBJ1-5 | NA | TRBV10-3
TGCGCCAGCAGCGCAAGACCGCCCCGGGGGGGCATATATGAGCAGTTCTTC | CASSARPPRGGIYEQFF | TRBD2 | TRBJ2-1 | NA | TRBV4-3
TGTGCCAGCAGCGTAGGAGTAGGAAATGAGCAGTTCTTC | CASSVGVGNEQFF | NA | TRBJ2-1 | NA | TRBV9
TGTGCCATCAGTGAATCCAGGGGCCCAACCTACAATGAGCAGTTCTTC | CAISESRGPTYNEQFF | NA | TRBJ2-1 | NA | TRBV10-3
TGCAGTGCTAGAGATGGGGGTCAAGGCGGGGGTATCTCCTACAATGAGCAGTTCTTC | CSARDGGQGGGISYNEQFF | TRBD2 | TRBJ2-1 | few | TRBV20-1
TGTGCCAGCAGCCAAGGGGAGTCGGAAAACTTTTACGAGCAGTACTTC | CASSQGESENFYEQYF | NA | TRBJ2-7 | many | TRBV4-2